The entry below gives a single T cell receptor beta chain sequence along with its context. Its antigen has not been determined. No clone much larger than this one lies a single base away; base qualities are absent. This sample was included in a study of T cell repertoires in cytomegalovirus infection (dated by TCRdb to the late 2010s). About the full investigation: Donor HLA type was relevant to the analysis, because carriage of CMV infection together with the matching HLA type was indicated by public TCR beta signatures. Beyond this particular receptor, the publication reports: In the ex vivo response, HLA-C-restricted CMV-specific TCR beta clonotypes were dominant, and in two of eight donors the single most frequent clonotype came from this HLA-C-restricted group. In both this cohort and an independent roughly 350-donor cohort, the cumulative frequency of public TCR beta family members distinguished carriers of CMV infection plus the relevant HLA type.

Sequences MDHEN (CDR1) and SYDVKM (CDR2) are obtained from the germline V gene. Including cysteine and phenylalanine, the CDR3 has 15 amino acids. The kept DNA is CDR3 alone, 45 bases in frame from the first base. Between the V and J ends, shortened by 4 bases and 1 base respectively, the junction contains 14 bases. The run used an Illumina HiSeq 1500. TCRdb reanalyzed the raw reads on its own, using fastp at Q25 for trimming and MiXCR for clone calling, and kept in-frame beta chains. Entries are consolidated by CDR3 protein sequence, retaining the most common genes and DNA. The sample data list 680,000 or so distinct CDR3 sequences, and approximately 34% of these were observed just once. The ten largest make up about 2.8% of the sample.

The receptor was isolated from a human donor in good health (CMV status not recorded). Some clones in this sample may be carry-over from other donors' samples. Sequencing used PBMCs. The V and J genes are TRBV28 and TRBJ2-7; possibly the D gene is TRBD2, per 5 matching bases. The CDR3 region reads CASSSTPGLSYEQYF. The nucleotides read TGTGCCAGCAGTTCTACACCGGGATTGTCCTACGAGCAGTACTTC. The full variable domain, with segments outside the CDR3 supplied by the reference TRBV28 and TRBJ2-7 proteins, appears as DVKVTQSSRYLVKRTGEKVFLECVQDMDHENMFWYRQDPGLGLRLIYFSYDVKMKEKGDIPEGYSVSREKKERFSLILESASTNQTSMYLCASSSTPGLSYEQYFGPGTRLTVT.